This T cell receptor (beta chain) was observed in a study of Graves' ophthalmopathy and Graves' hyperthyroidism (dated by TCRdb to the late 2010s). General notes on the study: Peripheral blood was collected before any treatment was given, at the time of initial diagnosis. The 100 discovery patients were divided at random into training and test sets in a 7:3 ratio. In total, 135 blood samples were TCR-sequenced: fewer than 50 ophthalmopathy, about 75 hyperthyroidism and some 17 hyperthyroidism-to-ophthalmopathy patients. T-cell repertoires of thyroid tissue and blood were compared in six or seven hyperthyroidism patients. To explore V-J signatures that separate ophthalmopathy from hyperthyroidism, a discovery set of about a hundred patients was enrolled, consisting of about 41 with ophthalmopathy and roughly 57 with stable hyperthyroidism. An independent validation cohort comprised under 20 hyperthyroidism patients and about 16 patients who later progressed from hyperthyroidism to ophthalmopathy. Following sampling, methimazole starting at 30 mg daily was administered to hyperthyroidism patients, and high-dose intravenous methylprednisolone was administered to ophthalmopathy patients. To tell Graves' ophthalmopathy apart from Graves' hyperthyroidism, and to predict which patients would progress to ophthalmopathy, the study relied on TCR beta repertoire signatures. Broad study findings and their caveats: In validation, the model predicted ophthalmopathy progression with 55% to 71% sensitivity and 72.22% specificity; eleven to twelve predicted patients were CT-confirmed with GO in a median of about 7.1 months. Most of the expanded thyroid clonotypes with a frequency above 0.001 were also detected in blood, and it was suggested that the thyroid immune response may be reflected by blood repertoires. In cross-validation, the 13-signature model distinguished ophthalmopathy from stable hyperthyroidism with around 90% sensitivity and around 81% specificity, while in the test set the corresponding values were roughly 80% and 75%. Sample size was not statistically predetermined, and group allocation was not concealed from the investigators.

V loses 7 bases, J loses 6 bases, and the germline ends lie 4 bases apart. Via the germline V gene, CDR1 is SNHLY and CDR2 FYNNEI. There are 11 amino acids in the CDR3, from cysteine to phenylalanine inclusive. Kept here is only the CDR3 DNA, which spans 33 bases and is read in frame from base 1. Hyperthyroidism was defined as stable when no progression to ophthalmopathy occurred within 18 months of follow-up. The hyperthyroidism patients were 18 to 65 years old and newly diagnosed, with a disease duration of less than 2 months. Anyone with other autoimmune diseases, uncontrolled infections, pregnancy or lactation was excluded from the study. Clinical symptoms, serum thyroxine, TRAb, thyroid ultrasound and orbital computed tomography formed the basis of the diagnosis. PBMCs were isolated from about 10 ml of fresh peripheral blood by Ficoll-Paque density gradient centrifugation. Trizol reagent was used to extract the total RNA, and its quality was then checked on an Agilent 2100 Bioanalyzer.

For repertoire sequencing, TCR beta CDR3 regions were amplified from RNA transcripts. HTBI primers and the Qiagen OneStep RT-PCR kit were used in a first-round RT-PCR, which was followed by a second-round multiplex PCR, size selection and purification. Libraries were sequenced paired-end with 100 bp reads on an Illumina HiSeq2000. In the original analysis: SOAPnuke was used for read processing, and reads with adapters, uncalled bases, a mean Phred below 15, or no exact constant-primer or identifier match were discarded. High-quality paired reads were merged with COPE v1.2.5. Clonotypes were defined as unique nucleotide sequences and were aligned to IMGT TRB V, D and J references using MiTCR v1.1. Only V-J combinations with frequency above 0.0001 were analysed, covering approximately 99% of repertoires. A TCR clonal expansion and chaos score per V-J combination was defined as the ratio of F50 clonal expansion to chaos observed in the TCRdist matrix. Welch's t-statistics and random forest were used to reduce the features to 10 to 15 V-J combinations, which were then used as input to a naive Bayes classifier. The similarity between thyroid and blood repertoires was quantified using the Morisita-Horn index. TCRdb reanalyzed the raw reads on its own, using fastp at Q25 for trimming and MiXCR for clone calling, and kept in-frame beta chains. Identical CDR3 protein sequences are pooled into one entry, listed with their most common genes and DNA. TCRdb's processing, not the authors', yielded these V and J calls. This sample has 620,000 or so distinct CDR3 sequences in its table, and approximately 22% of those were observed once. The ten largest clonotypes hold more than 5.5% of the sample.

This clonotype was counted many times. Its antigen remains unidentified. No base quality information exists; no much larger clone differs at one position. This TCR derives from a woman younger than 35 with stable Graves' hyperthyroidism. Some clones in this sample may be carry-over from other donors' samples. Donor details come from another sample of the same person, matched by shared clones. The chain was built from TRBV2 and TRBJ1-6; confidence is insufficient to name the D gene. Sequencing was carried out using peripheral blood. The sequenced DNA: TGTGCCAGCAACAGTAATTCACCCCTCCACTTT. Its protein is CASNSNSPLHF.